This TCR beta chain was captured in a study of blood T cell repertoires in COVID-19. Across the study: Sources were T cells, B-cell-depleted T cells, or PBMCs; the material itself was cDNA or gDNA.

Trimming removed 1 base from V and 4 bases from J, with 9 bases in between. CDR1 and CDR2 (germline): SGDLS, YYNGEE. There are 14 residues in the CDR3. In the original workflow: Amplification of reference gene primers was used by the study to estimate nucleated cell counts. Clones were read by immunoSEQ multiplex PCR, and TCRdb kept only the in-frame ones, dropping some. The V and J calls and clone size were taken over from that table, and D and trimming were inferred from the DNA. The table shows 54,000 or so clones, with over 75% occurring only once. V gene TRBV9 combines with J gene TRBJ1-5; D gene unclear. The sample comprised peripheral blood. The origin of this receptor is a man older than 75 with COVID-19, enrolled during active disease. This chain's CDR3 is CASSVSAENQPQHF. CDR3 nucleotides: TGTGCCAGCAGCGTAAGCGCGGAAAATCAGCCCCAGCATTTT.